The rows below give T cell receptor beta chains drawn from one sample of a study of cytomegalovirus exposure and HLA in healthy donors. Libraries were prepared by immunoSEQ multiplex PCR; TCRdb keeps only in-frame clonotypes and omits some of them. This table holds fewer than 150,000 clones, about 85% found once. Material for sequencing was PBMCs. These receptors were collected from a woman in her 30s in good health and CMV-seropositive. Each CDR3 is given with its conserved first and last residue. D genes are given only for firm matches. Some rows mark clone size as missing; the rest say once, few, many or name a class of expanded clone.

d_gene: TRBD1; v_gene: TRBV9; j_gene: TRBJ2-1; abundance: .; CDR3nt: TGTGCCAGCAGCGTAGGACAGGGGAGCGGCAATGAGCAGTTCTTC; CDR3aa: CASSVGQGSGNEQFF
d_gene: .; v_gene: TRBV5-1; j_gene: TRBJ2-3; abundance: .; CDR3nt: TGCGCCAGCAGGGAGGTGACCGGCACAGATACGCAGTATTTT; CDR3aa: CASREVTGTDTQYF
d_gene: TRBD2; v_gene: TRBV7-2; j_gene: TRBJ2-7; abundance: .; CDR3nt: TGTGCCAGCAGCTCAGCAAGACTAGCGGGAGGAGGGGAGCAGTACTTC; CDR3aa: CASSSARLAGGGEQYF
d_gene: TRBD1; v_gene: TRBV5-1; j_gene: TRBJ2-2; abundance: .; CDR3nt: TGCGCCAGCAGCGTCGATCCACAGGGGACGGGCGGGGAGCTGTTTTTT; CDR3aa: CASSVDPQGTGGELFF
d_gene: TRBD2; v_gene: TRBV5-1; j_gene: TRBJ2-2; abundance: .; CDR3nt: TGCGCCAGCAGCTTGGCTGGGACTAGCGGGACGGCCGGGGAGCTGTTTTTT; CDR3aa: CASSLAGTSGTAGELFF
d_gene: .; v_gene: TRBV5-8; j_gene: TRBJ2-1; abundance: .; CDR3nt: TGTGCCAGCAGCTCGGGGGGAGGGGGAATTAATGAGCAGTTCTTC; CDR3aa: CASSSGGGGINEQFF
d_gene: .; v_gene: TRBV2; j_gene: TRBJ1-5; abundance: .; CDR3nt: TGTGCCAGCAGTCGGACAGCTAGCAATCAGCCCCAGCATTTT; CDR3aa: CASSRTASNQPQHF
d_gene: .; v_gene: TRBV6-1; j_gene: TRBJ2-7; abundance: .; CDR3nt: TGTGCCAGCAGTAGAGATGCCACCTACGAGCAGTACTTC; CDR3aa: CASSRDATYEQYF
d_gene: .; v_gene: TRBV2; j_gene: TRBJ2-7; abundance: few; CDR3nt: TGTGCCAGCAGTCAATTTTACGAGCAGTACTTC; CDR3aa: CASSQFYEQYF
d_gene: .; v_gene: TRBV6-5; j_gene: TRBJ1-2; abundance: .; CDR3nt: TGTGCCAGCATCTCAGGGGAGAGGGCCCCGAGAGGCTACACCTTC; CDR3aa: CASISGERAPRGYTF